The T cell receptor (beta chain) under discussion was sequenced for a study of T cells in Graves' hyperthyroidism and ophthalmopathy. This clonotype was seen at least ten times. Its antigen is still unknown. This CDR3 is 9 amino acids long. Deletions cut 8 bases from V and 11 bases from J, with 9 bases between. Reasons for excluding patients were uncontrolled infection, other autoimmune disease, pregnancy or lactation. Researchers amplified the TCR beta CDR3 regions from RNA transcripts. First-round RT-PCR with HTBI primers amplified the TCR CDR3 region. TCRdb called the multiplex PCR reads again in MiXCR, with one record for every CDR3 protein. Of around 560,000 distinct CDR3 sequences listed, 16% were seen once; the top ten hold about 18%. Whole-study findings and limits: The authors' 13 V-J model separated ophthalmopathy from stable hyperthyroidism. Also found in blood were most expanded thyroid clonotypes above 0.001.

The sequence was collected from a woman aged 18-35 years with Graves' hyperthyroidism. Sample: blood. The chain employs TRBV12-3 or TRBV12-4 and TRBJ1-1; no reliable D call. The CDR3, as DNA: TGTGCCAGCGGCGTGGTGGCTTTCTTT. It is translated as CASGVVAFF.